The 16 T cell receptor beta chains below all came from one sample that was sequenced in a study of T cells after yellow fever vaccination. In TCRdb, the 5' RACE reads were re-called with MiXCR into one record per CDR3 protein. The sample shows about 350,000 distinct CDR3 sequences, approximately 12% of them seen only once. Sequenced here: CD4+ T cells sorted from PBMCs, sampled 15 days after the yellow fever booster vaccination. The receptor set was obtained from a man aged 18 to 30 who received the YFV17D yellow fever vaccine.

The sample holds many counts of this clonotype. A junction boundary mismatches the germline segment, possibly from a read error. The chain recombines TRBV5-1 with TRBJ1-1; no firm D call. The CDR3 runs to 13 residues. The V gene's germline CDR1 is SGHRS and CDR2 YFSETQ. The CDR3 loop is CASSFGMNTEAFF. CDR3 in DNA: TGTGCCAGCAGTTTCGGGATGAACACTGAAGCTTTCTTT.

CDR3 residues: CASSSPGSSGNTIYF. The DNA for the CDR3 is TGTGCCAGCAGTTCCCCCGGGAGCTCTGGAAACACCATATATTTT. The gene calls are TRBV7-2 and TRBJ1-3; D is undetermined. Germline V CDR1 and CDR2: SGHTA, FQGNSA. The germline V and J ends were trimmed by 6 bases and 0 bases, with 12 bases remaining between them. This CDR3 spans 15 amino acids. Complete variable domain (other parts from reference TRBV7-2 and TRBJ1-3): GAGVSQSPSNKVTEKGKDVELRCDPISGHTALYWYRQSLGQGLEFLIYFQGNSAPDKSGLPSDRFSAERTGGSVSTLTIQRTQQEDSAVYLCASSSPGSSGNTIYFGEGSWLTVV.

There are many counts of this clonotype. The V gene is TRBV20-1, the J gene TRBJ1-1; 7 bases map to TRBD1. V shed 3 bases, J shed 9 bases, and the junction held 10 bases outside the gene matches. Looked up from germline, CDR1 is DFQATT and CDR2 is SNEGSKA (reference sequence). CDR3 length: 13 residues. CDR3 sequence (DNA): TGCAGTGCTAGGGACAGAGAGGGGGCTCAAGCTTTCTTT. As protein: CSARDREGAQAFF.

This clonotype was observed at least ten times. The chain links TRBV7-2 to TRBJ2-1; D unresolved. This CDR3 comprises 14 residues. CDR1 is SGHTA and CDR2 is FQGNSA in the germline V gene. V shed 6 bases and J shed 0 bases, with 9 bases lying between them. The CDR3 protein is CASSLSSSYNEQFF. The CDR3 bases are TGTGCCAGCAGTTTATCTAGCTCCTACAATGAGCAGTTCTTC.

The CDR3 DNA is TGTGCCAGCAGCTTTACCACTAGCGGGGCGGTAAACGAGCAGTACGTC. Translating gives CASSFTTSGAVNEQYV. The chain has TRBV7-9 and TRBJ2-7; 10 nucleotides match TRBD2. Losses at the gene ends were 3 bases for V and 5 bases for J; bases not matched to a gene: 10. Germline V gene data show CDR1 as SEHNR and CDR2 as FQNEAQ (reference sequence). The CDR3 contains 16 residues.

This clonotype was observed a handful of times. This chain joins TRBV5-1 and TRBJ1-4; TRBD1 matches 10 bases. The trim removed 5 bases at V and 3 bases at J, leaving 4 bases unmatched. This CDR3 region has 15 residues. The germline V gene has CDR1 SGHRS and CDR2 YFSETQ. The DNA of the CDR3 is TGCGCCAGCAGTGTTGGGACAGGGGCTAATGAAAAACTGTTTTTT. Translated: CASSVGTGANEKLFF.

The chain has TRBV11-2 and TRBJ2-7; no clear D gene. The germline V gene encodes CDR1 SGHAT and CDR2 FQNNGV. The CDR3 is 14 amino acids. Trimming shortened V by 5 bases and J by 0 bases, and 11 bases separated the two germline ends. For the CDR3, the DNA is TGTGCCAGCAGCCTCTTCCGGAGCTCCTACGAGCAGTACTTC. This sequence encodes CASSLFRSSYEQYF.

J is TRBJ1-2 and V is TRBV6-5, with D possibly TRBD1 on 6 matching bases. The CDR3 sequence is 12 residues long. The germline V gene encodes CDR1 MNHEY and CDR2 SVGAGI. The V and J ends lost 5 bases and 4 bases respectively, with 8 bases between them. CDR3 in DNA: TGTGCCAGCAGTGGGACAACCTATGGCTACACCTTC. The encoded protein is CASSGTTYGYTF.

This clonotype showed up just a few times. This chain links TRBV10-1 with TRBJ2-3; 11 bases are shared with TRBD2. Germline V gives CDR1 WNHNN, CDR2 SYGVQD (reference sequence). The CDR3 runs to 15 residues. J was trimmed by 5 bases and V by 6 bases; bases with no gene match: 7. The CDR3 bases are TGCGCCAGCAGCACTGGACTAGCGGGCCTAGATACGCAGTATTTT. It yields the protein CASSTGLAGLDTQYF.

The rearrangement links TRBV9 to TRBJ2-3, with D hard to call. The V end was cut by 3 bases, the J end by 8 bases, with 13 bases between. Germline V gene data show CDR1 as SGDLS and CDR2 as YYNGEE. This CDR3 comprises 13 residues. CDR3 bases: TGTGCCAGCAGCGGGACCCTCTTGGGTACGCAGTATTTT. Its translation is CASSGTLLGTQYF.

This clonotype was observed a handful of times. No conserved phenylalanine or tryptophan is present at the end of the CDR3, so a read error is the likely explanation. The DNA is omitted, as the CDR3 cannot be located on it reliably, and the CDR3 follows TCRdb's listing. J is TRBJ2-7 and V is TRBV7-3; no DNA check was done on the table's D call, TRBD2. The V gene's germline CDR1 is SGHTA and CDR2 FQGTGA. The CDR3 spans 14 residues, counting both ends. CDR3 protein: CASSLTGQTSSTSG.

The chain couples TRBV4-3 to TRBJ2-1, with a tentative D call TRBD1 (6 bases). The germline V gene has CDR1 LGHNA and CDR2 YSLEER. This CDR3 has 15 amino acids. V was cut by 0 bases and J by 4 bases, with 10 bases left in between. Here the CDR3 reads CASSQDRQVYNEQFF. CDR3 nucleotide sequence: TGCGCCAGCAGCCAAGATAGACAGGTATACAATGAGCAGTTCTTC.

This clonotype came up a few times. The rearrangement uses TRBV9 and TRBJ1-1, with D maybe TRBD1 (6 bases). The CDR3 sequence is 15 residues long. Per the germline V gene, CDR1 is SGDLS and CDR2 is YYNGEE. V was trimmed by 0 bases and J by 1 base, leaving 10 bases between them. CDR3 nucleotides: TGTGCCAGCAGCGTAGGAGGGGGTCCGAACACTGAAGCTTTCTTT. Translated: CASSVGGGPNTEAFF.

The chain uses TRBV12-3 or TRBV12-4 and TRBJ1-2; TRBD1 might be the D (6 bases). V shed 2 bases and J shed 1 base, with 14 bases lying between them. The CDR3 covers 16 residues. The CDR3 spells CASSLRDTFLNYGYTF. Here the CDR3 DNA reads TGTGCCAGCAGTTTAAGGGACACCTTTCTTAACTATGGCTACACCTTC.

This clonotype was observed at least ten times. The CDR3, as DNA: TGTGCCAGCAGCGACCGACAGGGGACGGGCACAGATACGCAGTATTTT. It is translated as CASSDRQGTGTDTQYF. The V gene is TRBV14, the J gene TRBJ2-3; 8 nucleotides line up with TRBD1. V shed 5 bases and J 1 base; nucleotides not matched to a gene: 8. Germline V gives CDR1 SGHDN, CDR2 FVKESK. The CDR3 has 16 amino acids.

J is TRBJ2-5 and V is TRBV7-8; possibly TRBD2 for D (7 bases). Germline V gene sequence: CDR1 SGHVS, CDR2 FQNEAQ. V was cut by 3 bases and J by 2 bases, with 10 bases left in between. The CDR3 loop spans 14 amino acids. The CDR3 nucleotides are TGTGCCAGCAGCTTTAGGGGGGGGCAAGAGACCCAGTACTTC. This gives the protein CASSFRGGQETQYF. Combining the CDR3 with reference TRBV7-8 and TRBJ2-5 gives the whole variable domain GAGVSQSPRYKVAKRGQDVALRCDPISGHVSLFWYQQALGQGPEFLTYFQNEAQLDKSGLPSDRFFAERPEGSVSTLKIQRTQQEDSAVYLCASSFRGGQETQYFGPGTRLLVL.